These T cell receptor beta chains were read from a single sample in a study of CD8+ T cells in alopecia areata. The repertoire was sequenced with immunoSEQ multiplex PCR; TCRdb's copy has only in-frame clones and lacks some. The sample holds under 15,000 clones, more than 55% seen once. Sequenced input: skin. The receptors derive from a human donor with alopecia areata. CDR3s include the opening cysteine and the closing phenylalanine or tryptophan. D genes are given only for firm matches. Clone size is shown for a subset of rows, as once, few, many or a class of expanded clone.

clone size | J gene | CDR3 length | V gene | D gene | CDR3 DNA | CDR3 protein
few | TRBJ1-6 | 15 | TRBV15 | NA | TGTGCCACCAGCAGCCCGGGACGGACCAATTCACCCCTCCACTTT | CATSSPGRTNSPLHF
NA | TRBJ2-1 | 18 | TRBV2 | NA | TGTGCCAGCAGTGAATCCCTCCCCGGGGGGCGGGGGAACAATGAGCAGTTCTTC | CASSESLPGGRGNNEQFF
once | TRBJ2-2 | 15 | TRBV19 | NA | TGTGCCACCAGCCCGGGACCCCATGGCACCGGGGAGCTGTTTTTT | CATSPGPHGTGELFF
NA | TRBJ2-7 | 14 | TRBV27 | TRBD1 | TGTGCCAGCAGTTTTCGTACAGGGGGCTACGAGCAGTACTTC | CASSFRTGGYEQYF
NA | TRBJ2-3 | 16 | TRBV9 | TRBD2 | TGTGCCAGCAGCGCCCTAGCGGGGCTCAGCACAGATACGCAGTATTTT | CASSALAGLSTDTQYF
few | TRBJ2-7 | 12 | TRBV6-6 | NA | TGTGCCAGCACCCTTGGGGCCGGCGAGCAGTACTTC | CASTLGAGEQYF
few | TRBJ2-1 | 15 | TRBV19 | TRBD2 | TGTGCCAGTAGTATAACTGCGGGAGAGGGAAATGAGCAGTTCTTC | CASSITAGEGNEQFF
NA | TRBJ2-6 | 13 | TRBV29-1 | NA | TGCAGCGTTGTCCGATCTGGGGCCAACGTCCTGACTTTC | CSVVRSGANVLTF
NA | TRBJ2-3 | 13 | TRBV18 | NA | TGTGCCAGCTCACCCCCTCTAGCGAGAACGCAGTATTTT | CASSPPLARTQYF
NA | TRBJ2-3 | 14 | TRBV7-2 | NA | TGTGCCAGCAGCTTAGGGGACGCCATCGATACGCAGTATTTT | CASSLGDAIDTQYF
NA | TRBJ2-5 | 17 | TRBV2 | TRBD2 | TGTGCCAGCAGTGAAATGCCTAGCGGGGGGGCCCGGGAGACCCAGTACTTC | CASSEMPSGGARETQYF
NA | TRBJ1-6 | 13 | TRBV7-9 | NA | TGTGCCAGCAGCGTCACAGCGAATTCACCCCTCCACTTT | CASSVTANSPLHF
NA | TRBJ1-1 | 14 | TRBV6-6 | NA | TGTGCCAGCAGTTACAACGGGGGCGGCACTGAAGCTTTCTTT | CASSYNGGGTEAFF
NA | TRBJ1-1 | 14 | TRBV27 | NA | TGTGCCAGCAGCCCCCGGGAGCGATGGACTGAAGCTTTCTTC | CASSPRERWTEAFF
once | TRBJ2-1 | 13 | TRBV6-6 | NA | TGTGCCAGCAGGGGGGGAACAAGGAATGAGCAGTTCTTC | CASRGGTRNEQFF
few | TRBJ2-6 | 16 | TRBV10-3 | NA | TGTGCCATCAGTGGGACGGGGCTAGGAGGGGCCAACGTCCTGACTTTC | CAISGTGLGGANVLTF
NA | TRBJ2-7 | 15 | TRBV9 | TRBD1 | TGTGCCAGCAGCGTAGATGCAGGGGGCCCCTACGAGCAGTACTTC | CASSVDAGGPYEQYF
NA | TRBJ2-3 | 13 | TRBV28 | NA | TGTGCCAGCAGTTTTTTAGCGGCGGATACGCAGTATTTT | CASSFLAADTQYF
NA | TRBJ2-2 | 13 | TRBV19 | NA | TGTGCCAGTAGCGGGGCGAACACCGGGGAGCTGTTTTTT | CASSGANTGELFF
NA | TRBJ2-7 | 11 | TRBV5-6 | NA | TGTGCCAGCAGCTCAGGGGTAGAGCAGTACTTC | CASSSGVEQYF
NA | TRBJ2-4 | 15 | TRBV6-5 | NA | TGTGCCAGCAAAACGGGGGGCCTAGCCAAAAACATTCAGTACTTC | CASKTGGLAKNIQYF
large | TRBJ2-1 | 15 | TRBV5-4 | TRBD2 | TGTGCCAGCAGTGACGGACTAGCATCCTACAATGAGCAGTTCTTC | CASSDGLASYNEQFF
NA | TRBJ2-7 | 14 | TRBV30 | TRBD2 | TGTGCCTGGAGGCGCAGGGAGGGCTCCTACGAGCAGTACTTC | CAWRRREGSYEQYF
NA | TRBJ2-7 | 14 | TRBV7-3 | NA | TGTGCCAGCAGCTTAGCGGCGGGGCACTACGAGCAGTACTTC | CASSLAAGHYEQYF
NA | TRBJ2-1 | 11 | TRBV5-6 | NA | TGTGCCAGCGGAGAGAATAGTGAGCAGTTCTTC | CASGENSEQFF
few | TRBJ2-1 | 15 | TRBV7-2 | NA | TGTGCCAGCAGCTTAGAGGGTACGTCCTACAATGAGCAGTTCTTC | CASSLEGTSYNEQFF
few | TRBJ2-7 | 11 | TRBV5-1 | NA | TGTGCCAGCAGCTTGGCGGAAGAGCAGTACTTC | CASSLAEEQYF
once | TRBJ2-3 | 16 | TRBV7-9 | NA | TGTGCCAGCAGCCCGAGGGGGGGAGGTGGCACAGATACGCAGTATTTT | CASSPRGGGGTDTQYF
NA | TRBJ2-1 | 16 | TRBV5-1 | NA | TGCGCCAGCAGCTTGGAGGGCAAGGCCTCCTACAATGAGCAGTTCTTC | CASSLEGKASYNEQFF
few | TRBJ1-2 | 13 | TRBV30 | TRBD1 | TGTGCCTGGAGCAGGGACAGGAAATATGGCTACACCTTC | CAWSRDRKYGYTF
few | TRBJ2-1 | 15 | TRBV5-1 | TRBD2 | TGCGCCAGCGGCCGGGGGGGAGCTAACTACAATGAGCAGTTCTTC | CASGRGGANYNEQFF
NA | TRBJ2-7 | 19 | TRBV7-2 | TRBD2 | TGTGCCAGCAGCTTCCCAGGACTAGCGGGAGTTTTTGGCTCCTACGAGCAGTACTTC | CASSFPGLAGVFGSYEQYF
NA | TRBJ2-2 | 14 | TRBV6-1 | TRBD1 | TGTGCCAGCAGGGACAGGGTGGGGACCGGGGAGCTGTTTTTT | CASRDRVGTGELFF
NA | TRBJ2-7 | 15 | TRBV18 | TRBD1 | TGTGCCAGCTCTAGCGGACAGGGTTCGGCCTACGAGCAGTACTTC | CASSSGQGSAYEQYF
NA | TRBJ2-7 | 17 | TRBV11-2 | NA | TGTGCCAGCAAGCATCATATAGGCAGGATAAGACCCTACGAGCAGTACTTC | CASKHHIGRIRPYEQYF
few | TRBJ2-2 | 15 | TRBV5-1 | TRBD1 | TGCGCCAGCAGCTTTAGGACAGGGGATACCGGGGAGCTGTTTTTT | CASSFRTGDTGELFF
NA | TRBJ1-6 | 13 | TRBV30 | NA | TGTGCCTGGAGTGTACGGGGGGGCTCACCCCTCCACTTT | CAWSVRGGSPLHF
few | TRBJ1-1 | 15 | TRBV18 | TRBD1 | TGTGCCAGCTCGTTCTCCGGGACAGGGAACACTGAAGCTTTCTTT | CASSFSGTGNTEAFF
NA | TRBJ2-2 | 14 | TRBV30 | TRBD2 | TGTGCCTCCGGAGCGGGGGTGAACGCCGGGGAGCTGTTTTTT | CASGAGVNAGELFF
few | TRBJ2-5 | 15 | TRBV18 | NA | TGTGCCAGCTCAACTCAGGGACGCCCACAGGAGACCCAGTACTTC | CASSTQGRPQETQYF
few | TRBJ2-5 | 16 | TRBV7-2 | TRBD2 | TGTGCCAGCGGCCCCCGACTAGCGGGAGGCCAAGAGACCCAGTACTTC | CASGPRLAGGQETQYF
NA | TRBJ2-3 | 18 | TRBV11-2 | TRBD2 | TGTGCCAGCAGCTTAGGCCAGACTAGCGGGGGCTTCACAGATACGCAGTATTTT | CASSLGQTSGGFTDTQYF
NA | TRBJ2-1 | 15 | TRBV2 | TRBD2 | TGTGCCAGCAGTGAAAGCGGGAGGCCTAACAATGAGCAGTTCTTC | CASSESGRPNNEQFF
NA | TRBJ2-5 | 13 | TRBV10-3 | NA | TGTGCCATCAGTGAAATGGGGAAGGAGACCCAGTACTTC | CAISEMGKETQYF
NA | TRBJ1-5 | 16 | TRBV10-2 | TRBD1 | TGCGCCAGCAGTGACCCGGGACAGGGAAGCAATCAGCCCCAGCATTTT | CASSDPGQGSNQPQHF
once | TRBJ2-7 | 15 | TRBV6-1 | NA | TGTGCCAGCAGTGGACAGGCGGGACTCTCCTACGAGCAGTACTTC | CASSGQAGLSYEQYF
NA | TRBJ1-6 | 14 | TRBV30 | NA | TGTGCCTACCGCGGTGGGCGGATGAATTCACCCCTCCACTTT | CAYRGGRMNSPLHF
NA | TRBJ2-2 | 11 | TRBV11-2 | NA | TGTGCCAGCAGCTTAGGGAGGGAGCTGTTTTTT | CASSLGRELFF